Presented here are 6 T cell receptor beta chains from one specimen sequenced in a study of patients and donors after allogeneic stem cell transplantation. TCRdb reprocessed the RT-PCR reads with MiXCR, giving one entry per CDR3 protein. This sample carries tens of thousands of distinct CDR3 sequences, roughly 50% of them seen once, and the ten largest clones take about 64%. The sequenced sample consisted of blood, either unsorted or a sorted T cell fraction (not recorded which). These receptor sequences come from a human donor who was either an allogeneic HSCT recipient or a stem cell or donor lymphocyte infusion donor (not recorded which). It is not recorded whose cells these are; they may come from a transplant donor.

The gene calls are TRBV3-1 and TRBJ1-2; D not resolved. Germline V gene lookup returns CDR1 LGHDT and CDR2 YNNKEL (reference sequence). The CDR3 spans 13 residues. The V end lost 0 bases, the J end lost 5 bases, and 7 bases lay between the germline ends. As DNA, the CDR3 is TGTGCCAGCAGCCAAGAAAGGGTATATGGCTACACCTTC. It encodes CASSQERVYGYTF.

V usage is TRBV4-3 and J usage is TRBJ1-1, with TRBD1 as a possible D gene (5 bases). V lost 0 bases and J 4 bases, leaving 12 bases between the germline ends. The CDR3 spans 15 residues. Per the germline V gene, CDR1 is LGHNA and CDR2 is YSLEER. The CDR3 loop reads CASSQEVAGRTEAFF. Here the CDR3 DNA reads TGCGCCAGCAGCCAAGAGGTTGCAGGGCGCACTGAAGCTTTCTTT.

This clonotype showed up just a few times. CDR3 in DNA: TGCAGTGCTCCCCAGCAGCTGGAGAACACTGAAGCTTTCTTT. This gives the protein CSAPQQLENTEAFF. The gene calls are TRBV20-1 and TRBJ1-1; no clear D gene. Deletions cut 5 bases from V and 1 base from J, with 14 bases between. Germline V gene lookup returns CDR1 DFQATT and CDR2 SNEGSKA (reference sequence). CDR3 length equals 14 residues.

The chain is built from TRBV9 and TRBJ1-1; unclear D gene. The V end lost 4 bases, the J end lost 3 bases, and 16 bases lay between the germline ends. Germline V gene sequence: CDR1 SGDLS, CDR2 YYNGEE. CDR3 size: 15 residues. CDR3 DNA sequence: TGTGCCAGCAGCCCCCAAGGAAGGGTGGACACTGAAGCTTTCTTT. Amino acid sequence: CASSPQGRVDTEAFF.

V usage is TRBV7-2 and J usage is TRBJ2-1; unclear D gene. This CDR3 has 13 amino acids. V dropped 0 bases and J dropped 7 bases, with 7 bases sitting between them. The germline V gene has CDR1 SGHTA and CDR2 FQGNSA. In DNA, the CDR3 is TGTGCCAGCAGCTTAGCTTGGGCAAATGAGCAGTTCTTC. Translation: CASSLAWANEQFF.

This clonotype was picked up a small number of times. The V and J genes are TRBV7-9 and TRBJ1-1; 7 nucleotides agree with TRBD1. Losses at the gene ends were 5 bases for V and 5 bases for J; bases not matched to a gene: 8. Germline V gives CDR1 SEHNR, CDR2 FQNEAQ (reference sequence). This CDR3 region has 14 residues. The CDR3 spells CASSITGARTEAFF. The CDR3 DNA is TGTGCCAGCAGCATAACAGGGGCTAGGACTGAAGCTTTCTTT.